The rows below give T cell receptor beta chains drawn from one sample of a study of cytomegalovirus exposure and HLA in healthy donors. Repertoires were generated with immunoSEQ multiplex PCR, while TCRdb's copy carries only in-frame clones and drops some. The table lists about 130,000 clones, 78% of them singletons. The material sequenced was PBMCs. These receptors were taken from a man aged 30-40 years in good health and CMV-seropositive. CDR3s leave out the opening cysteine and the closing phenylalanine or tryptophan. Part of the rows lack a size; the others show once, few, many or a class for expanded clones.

CDR3: ASSLLGGLAPNTGELF
V: TRBV7-3
size: .
length: 16

CDR3: ASSFSLAGGETQY
V: TRBV5-1
size: .
length: 13

CDR3: SVIRGGGYEQY
V: TRBV29-1
size: .
length: 11

CDR3: ASSQAGQGGVLIAGELF
V: TRBV9
size: .
length: 17

CDR3: ASSRGGFLTDTQY
V: TRBV6-5
size: few
length: 13

CDR3: ASSKGLAGLDTQY
V: TRBV9
size: .
length: 13

CDR3: ASSPVRESNEQY
V: TRBV14
size: .
length: 12

CDR3: ASSFMGSNYGYT
V: TRBV5-4
size: .
length: 12

CDR3: ASSSGQLPYEQY
V: TRBV28
size: .
length: 12

CDR3: ASSSTSVRGPRTEAF
V: TRBV7-9
size: .
length: 15

CDR3: ASSLSGRARGQQSQH
V: TRBV27
size: .
length: 15

CDR3: ASSDASGRNTGELF
V: TRBV7-6
size: .
length: 14

CDR3: SVTGTGNYNEQF
V: TRBV29-1
size: .
length: 12

CDR3: SVEVTSGTYNEQF
V: TRBV29-1
size: once
length: 13

CDR3: ASSLVRRGSGYT
V: TRBV28
size: .
length: 12

CDR3: ASRPTGGRELTEAF
V: TRBV5-1
size: .
length: 14

CDR3: ASSGGGPTNEKLF
V: TRBV28
size: few
length: 13

CDR3: ASSLEGGAGELF
V: TRBV7-6
size: .
length: 12

CDR3: ASSQDLGGSGTDTQY
V: TRBV4-3
size: .
length: 15

CDR3: ASSFLQGMLGTDTQY
V: TRBV7-2
size: .
length: 15

CDR3: ANGQDYTDTQY
V: TRBV2
size: medium-sized
length: 11

CDR3: ASSFFGGGQPQH
V: TRBV5-4
size: .
length: 12

CDR3: ASSYSDSQETQY
V: TRBV6-5
size: .
length: 12

CDR3: ASSLRGLNSLGYT
V: TRBV6-5
size: .
length: 13

CDR3: ASSDQYSGTPNEQF
V: TRBV6-4
size: .
length: 14

CDR3: ASIRDRGGETQY
V: TRBV21-1
size: few
length: 12